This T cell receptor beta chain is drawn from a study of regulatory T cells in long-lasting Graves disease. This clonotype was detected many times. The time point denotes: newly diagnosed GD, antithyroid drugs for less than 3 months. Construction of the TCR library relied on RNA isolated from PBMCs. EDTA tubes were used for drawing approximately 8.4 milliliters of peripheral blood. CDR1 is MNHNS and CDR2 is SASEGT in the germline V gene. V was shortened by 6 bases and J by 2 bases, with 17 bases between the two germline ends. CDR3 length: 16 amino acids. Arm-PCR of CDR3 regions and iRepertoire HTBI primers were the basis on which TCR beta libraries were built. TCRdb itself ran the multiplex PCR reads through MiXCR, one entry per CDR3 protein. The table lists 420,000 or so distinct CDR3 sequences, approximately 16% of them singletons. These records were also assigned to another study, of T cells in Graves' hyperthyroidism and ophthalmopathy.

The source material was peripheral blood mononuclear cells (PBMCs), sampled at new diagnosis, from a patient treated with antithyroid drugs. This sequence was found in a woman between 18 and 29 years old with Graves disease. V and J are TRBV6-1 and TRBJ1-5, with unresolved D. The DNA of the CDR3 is TGTGCCAGCAGGGCATCGTTGGGCGAGGGCAATCAGCCCCAGCATTTT. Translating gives CASRASLGEGNQPQHF.